These 12 T cell receptor beta chains came from one sample sequenced in a study of blood T cells in healthy people across ages. With a J-beta primer mix and a sample-barcoded 5' primer, a second PCR ran about 6 to 11 cycles. TCRdb reprocessed the 5' RACE reads via MiXCR and lists one record per CDR3 protein. Of hundreds of thousands of distinct CDR3 sequences in the sample, around 28% were seen once. The sequenced material came from blood. These receptors were obtained from a woman older than 75 in good health.

This clonotype has at least ten counts. This chain links TRBV6-2 or TRBV6-3 with TRBJ2-3; 13 bases fit TRBD2. V gave up 4 bases and J gave up 10 bases; unmatched junction bases: 5. This CDR3 has 14 amino acids. Germline lookup yields CDR1 MNHEY and CDR2 SVGEGT. The CDR3: CASSSRTSGGPQYF. The CDR3 region has the DNA TGTGCCAGCAGTTCAAGGACTAGCGGGGGTCCGCAGTATTTT.

The chain combines TRBV7-9 with TRBJ2-1; D gene ambiguous. The CDR3 extends over 12 amino acids. Looked up from germline, CDR1 is SEHNR and CDR2 is FQNEAQ (reference sequence). Trimming shortened V by 3 bases and J by 7 bases, and 7 bases separated the two germline ends. CDR3 region: CASSFGWNEQFF. The CDR3 DNA sequence: TGTGCCAGCAGCTTCGGTTGGAATGAGCAGTTCTTC. Looking up the rest from reference TRBV7-9 and TRBJ2-1 gives the full variable domain: DTGVSQNPRHKITKRGQNVTFRCDPISEHNRLYWYRQTLGQGPEFLTYFQNEAQLEKSRLLSDRFSAERPKGSFSTLEIQRTEQGDSAMYLCASSFGWNEQFFGPGTRLTVL.

V usage is TRBV12-3 or TRBV12-4 and J usage is TRBJ2-3, with 12 bases identical to TRBD2. V lost 11 bases and J lost 1; bases outside the gene matches: 10. This CDR3 is 16 amino acids long. The CDR3 DNA is TGTGCCGACAGTTCTAGACTAGCGGGGGGCACAGATACGCAGTATTTT. As protein: CADSSRLAGGTDTQYF.

This rearrangement joins TRBV7-2 to TRBJ2-5; D gene ambiguous. The V gene lost 4 bases and the J gene lost 1 base, with 10 bases spanning the gap. This CDR3 has 14 amino acids. The germline V gene has CDR1 SGHTA and CDR2 FQGNSA. The CDR3, as DNA: TGTGCCAGCAGCTCAATCGGATTCCAAGAGACCCAGTACTTC. Residues: CASSSIGFQETQYF.

This chain connects TRBV18 to TRBJ1-1; 9 nucleotides line up with TRBD1. With 5 bases clipped from V and 5 bases from J, the junction kept 6 bases outside the gene matches. CDR1 is KGHSH, CDR2 LQKENI, per germline. CDR3 length: 14 amino acids. This chain's CDR3 is CASSSPDRGTEAFF. The CDR3 DNA is TGTGCCAGCTCATCCCCAGACAGGGGGACTGAAGCTTTCTTT. Variable domain in full (rest from reference TRBV18 and TRBJ1-1): NAGVMQNPRHLVRRRGQEARLRCSPMKGHSHVYWYRQLPEEGLKFMVYLQKENIIDESGMPKERFSAEFPKEGPSILRIQQVVRGDSAAYFCASSSPDRGTEAFFGQGTRLTVV.

This clonotype was observed many times. The V call is TRBV28, the J call TRBJ2-3; 7 bases fit TRBD2. The CDR3 covers 16 residues. J gave up 3 bases and V 5 bases, and 11 bases lay outside the gene matches. Germline V gene lookup returns CDR1 MDHEN and CDR2 SYDVKM. The CDR3 reads CASSPSGLQRTDTQYF. The DNA of the CDR3 is TGTGCCAGCAGTCCCTCGGGACTACAAAGAACAGATACGCAGTATTTT.

This clonotype was seen a handful of times. V usage is TRBV5-6 and J usage is TRBJ2-7; D not resolved. This CDR3 spans 15 amino acids. Between the trimmed V and J ends, which lost 2 bases and 4 bases, there was a span of 16 bases. Germline lookup yields CDR1 SGHDT and CDR2 YYEEEE. The chain's CDR3 is CASSFGGRLSYEQYF. CDR3 DNA: TGTGCCAGCAGCTTCGGTGGCAGACTTAGTTACGAGCAGTACTTC.

This chain connects TRBV7-2 to TRBJ2-3; the D gene could be TRBD1 or TRBD2 (5 bases each). The V end lost 2 bases, the J end lost 3 bases, and 15 bases lay between the germline ends. The CDR3 runs to 16 residues. Germline V CDR1 and CDR2: SGHTA, FQGNSA. In DNA, the CDR3 is TGTGCCAGCAGCTTATCGAGGGGAGAAGGGACAGATACGCAGTATTTT. Translated: CASSLSRGEGTDTQYF.

This clonotype has ten or more counts. This chain uses TRBV20-1 with TRBJ2-7; D is unclear. The CDR3 spans 13 residues. The V end lost 6 bases, the J end lost 0 bases, and 12 bases lay between the germline ends. Germline lookup yields CDR1 DFQATT and CDR2 SNEGSKA (reference sequence). For the CDR3, the DNA is TGCAGTGCCGGGCCTCACGGCTCCTACGAGCAGTACTTC. This translates into CSAGPHGSYEQYF.

The chain is built from TRBV5-1 and TRBJ2-4; weak D call: TRBD2 (7 bases). The J call may be incorrect, as the DNA end agrees better with TRBJ2-7. Germline lookup yields CDR1 SGHRS and CDR2 YFSETQ. This CDR3 has 13 residues. The CDR3 nucleotides read TGCGCCAGCTCAAGGGGGGGTCACCGCGAGCAGTACTTC. Translation: CASSRGGHREQYF.

This rearrangement joins TRBV25-1 to TRBJ2-1; TRBD2 agrees at 12 bases. Germline V gene data show CDR1 as MGHDK and CDR2 as SYGVNS. After removal of 0 bases from V and 7 bases from J, the junction contained 10 bases not matched to a gene. There are 18 residues in the CDR3. CDR3 in DNA: TGTGCCAGCAGTGAATACCCGGTGACTAGCGGGAGTGGGAATGAGCAGTTCTTC. Amino acids: CASSEYPVTSGSGNEQFF.

This clonotype was picked up one time. A much larger clone lies a single base off, so this may be a read error. CDR3 sequence reads: CASSPSPAAYEQYF. Here the CDR3 DNA reads TGTGCCAGCTCACCATCTCCAGCGGCCTACGAGCAGTACTTC. The rearrangement links TRBV18 to TRBJ2-7; a weak D match, TRBD2 (5 bases). With 2 bases removed from V and 2 bases from J, the gap between germline ends came to 10 bases. The length of the CDR3 is 14 residues. Looked up from germline, CDR1 is KGHSH and CDR2 is LQKENI.